The following is a TCR beta chain sequence with its context. Its cognate antigen is unknown. These data originate in a study of identical twins. cDNA molecules carried unique molecular identifiers, and template switching added a universal primer site. TCRdb redid the calling of the 5' RACE reads with MiXCR, one entry per CDR3 protein. The sample carries fewer than 250,000 distinct CDR3 sequences, around a tenth recorded once. There are 14 residues in the CDR3. The V segment lost 3 bases and the J segment 3 bases; nucleotides outside the gene matches: 4. Study results and caveats: The same donors were not followed; conclusions instead depended on cross-sectional statistical analysis.

The receptor was isolated from a woman between 18 and 29 years old in good health. The sample comprised memory (CD45RO+) T cells sorted from blood. The rearrangement links TRBV12-3 or TRBV12-4 to TRBJ1-2, with 7 bases matching TRBD1. DNA of the CDR3: TGTGCCAGCAGTTTCTACAGGGGTGACTATGGCTACACCTTC. Its translation is CASSFYRGDYGYTF.